This TCR beta chain emerged from a study of T-cell reconstitution after alpha-beta-depleted transplantation in children. Whole-study findings and limits: After transplant, at about two months, alpha-beta T cells were reportedly derived from several hundred expanded graft clones.

This clonotype has ten or more counts. What it recognizes is unknown. TCRbeta library construction was performed incorporating unique molecular identifiers. TCRdb passed the PCR reads through MiXCR, listing each CDR3 protein once. The profile shows around 500,000 distinct CDR3 sequences, 20% to 25% of them singletons. Looked up from germline, CDR1 is MGHRA and CDR2 is YSYEKL. The CDR3 runs to 13 residues. After removal of 1 base from V and 8 bases from J, the junction contained 2 bases not matched to a gene. The sequencing here drew on PBMCs, mostly from graft donor cells, taken 360 days after TCRalphabeta/CD19-depleted stem cell transplant. This TCR was recovered from a boy younger than two who had a stem cell transplant for acute myeloid leukemia, so the T cells may come from the graft donor. The J gene is TRBJ2-1, the V gene TRBV4-1, with 7 nucleotides matching TRBD2. The CDR3 protein is CASSQARGDEQFF. CDR3 sequence (DNA): TGCGCCAGCAGCCAAGCCCGGGGGGATGAGCAGTTCTTC.